The 21 T cell receptor beta chains presented below share a single source sample, sequenced in a study of T cells in localized non-small cell lung cancer. The method was immunoSEQ multiplex PCR; TCRdb's version includes in-frame clones alone and lacks a portion of them. The sample shows some 30,000 clones, around 84% of them seen only once. The sample was peripheral blood, taken before any cancer treatment. These TCRs come from a male donor at least 60 years old with stage III lung adenocarcinoma.

The chain recombines TRBV7-9 with TRBJ1-6, with 9 bases fitting TRBD1. CDR3 length: 14 amino acids. The germline CDR1 and CDR2 sequences are SEHNR and FQNEAQ (reference sequence). Trimming took 5 bases from V and 13 from J; bases not matched to a gene: 9. The DNA for the CDR3 is TGTGCCAGCAGCCCGGGACAGGGCAGGTTCCCCCTCCACTTT. Protein sequence: CASSPGQGRFPLHF.

The genes are TRBV2 and TRBJ1-5, with a tentative D call TRBD1 (6 bases). CDR1 SNHLY and CDR2 FYNNEI come from the germline V gene. The CDR3 covers 14 residues. V was clipped by 6 bases and J by 9 bases, with 18 bases between them. In nucleotides, the CDR3 is TGTGCCAGCAGCGTTAGCGGGACCAGGGGGCCCCAGCATTTT. This gives the protein CASSVSGTRGPQHF.

This chain links TRBV2 with TRBJ2-3; TRBD2 matches at 10 bases. CDR1 is SNHLY and CDR2 is FYNNEI in the germline V gene. V shed 3 bases and J 2 bases; nucleotides not matched to a gene: 11. The CDR3 is 18 residues long. In DNA, the CDR3 is TGTGCCAGCAGTGAGGGAAGGGCACTAGCGGGGAACACAGATACGCAGTATTTT. This codes for CASSEGRALAGNTDTQYF.

This clone was observed a single time. The chain joins TRBV5-1 to TRBJ1-1; D remains ambiguous. The CDR3 runs to 13 residues. Germline lookup yields CDR1 SGHRS and CDR2 YFSETQ. V shed 4 bases and J shed 5 bases, with 12 bases lying between them. CDR3 coding DNA: TGCGCCAGCAGCCGCGGGATTGAGACTGAAGCTTTCTTT. Translating gives CASSRGIETEAFF. The full variable domain, its missing parts supplied by reference TRBV5-1 and TRBJ1-1, is KAGVTQTPRYLIKTRGQQVTLSCSPISGHRSVSWYQQTPGQGLQFLFEYFSETQRNKGNFPGRFSGRQFSNSRSEMNVSTLELGDSALYLCASSRGIETEAFFGQGTRLTVV.

This clone was seen once. The chain combines TRBV7-2 with TRBJ1-1; the match to TRBD1 covers 10 bases. This CDR3 comprises 14 residues. V shed 5 bases, J shed 4 bases, and the junction held 4 bases outside the gene matches. Germline V gene data show CDR1 as SGHTA and CDR2 as FQGNSA. CDR3 residues: CASSVDRGLTEAFF. The DNA for the CDR3 is TGTGCCAGCAGCGTCGACAGGGGGCTCACTGAAGCTTTCTTT.

The J gene is TRBJ1-1, the V gene TRBV7-9, with a possible D match to TRBD1 (5 bases). Trimming took off 0 bases at V and 5 bases at J, with 10 bases between the two ends. Germline assignment: CDR1 SEHNR and CDR2 FQNEAQ (reference sequence). The CDR3 is 14 residues long. For the CDR3, the DNA is TGTGCCAGCAGCTTAGCGGGGGAAGGGACTGAAGCTTTCTTT. This sequence encodes CASSLAGEGTEAFF.

The chain has TRBV9 and TRBJ2-1, with D uncertain. The CDR3 consists of 14 residues. V was trimmed by 0 bases and J by 10 bases, leaving 14 bases between them. Germline CDR1 reads SGDLS; CDR2 reads YYNGEE. The CDR3 spells CASSVGSGLREQFF. In DNA, the CDR3 is TGTGCCAGCAGCGTAGGGTCGGGTCTCAGAGAGCAGTTCTTC.

The chain combines TRBV5-1 with TRBJ2-7; 8 positions match TRBD1. Germline V gene lookup returns CDR1 SGHRS and CDR2 YFSETQ. The CDR3 runs to 15 residues. V lost 4 bases and J lost 2; bases outside the gene matches: 8. The CDR3 loop is CASSASGTGAYEQYF. CDR3 in DNA: TGCGCCAGCAGCGCATCCGGGACAGGAGCCTACGAGCAGTACTTC.

V gene TRBV28 combines with J gene TRBJ1-2, with D tentatively TRBD1 (6 bases). CDR3 length equals 15 residues. V was pared by 5 bases and J by 4 bases, with 17 bases between. Germline V gene lookup returns CDR1 MDHEN and CDR2 SYDVKM. CDR3 residues: CASSPSDRLLYGYTF. The CDR3 DNA reads TGTGCCAGCAGTCCTTCCGACAGGCTCCTCTATGGCTACACCTTC.

V usage is TRBV27 and J usage is TRBJ2-1, with 8 bases aligning to TRBD2. Trimming took 1 base from V and 5 from J; bases not matched to a gene: 4. Germline V gives CDR1 MNHEY, CDR2 SMNVEV (reference sequence). The length of the CDR3 is 15 residues. This CDR3 is CASSLLRGENNEQFF. For the CDR3, the DNA is TGTGCCAGCAGTTTATTGCGGGGGGAAAACAATGAGCAGTTCTTC.

V and J are TRBV7-9 and TRBJ1-3; no definite D call. Per germline, CDR1 SEHNR and CDR2 FQNEAQ (reference sequence). The ends were cut back, 5 bases at V and 4 bases at J, with 15 bases in the middle. CDR3 length: 15 amino acids. The CDR3 sequence is CASSPALGPGNTIYF. Written as DNA, the CDR3 is TGTGCCAGCAGCCCCGCACTAGGGCCAGGAAACACCATATATTTT.

V is TRBV7-8 and J is TRBJ1-2, with D maybe TRBD1 (5 bases). CDR1 is SGHVS, CDR2 FQNEAQ, per germline. CDR3 size: 14 residues. Trimming removed 3 bases at V and 8 bases at J, with 16 bases between. This CDR3 reads CASSFSEMGGGYTF. As DNA, the CDR3 is TGTGCCAGCAGCTTTTCCGAAATGGGGGGAGGCTACACCTTC. Filled out from reference TRBV7-8 and TRBJ1-2, the complete variable domain reads GAGVSQSPRYKVAKRGQDVALRCDPISGHVSLFWYQQALGQGPEFLTYFQNEAQLDKSGLPSDRFFAERPEGSVSTLKIQRTQQEDSAVYLCASSFSEMGGGYTFGSGTRLTVV.

This chain uses TRBV2 with TRBJ2-1; 7 bases are shared with TRBD1. This CDR3 spans 17 amino acids. CDR1 and CDR2 from the germline V gene are SNHLY and FYNNEI. V lost 2 bases, J lost 0 bases, and 7 bases stayed unmatched. CDR3: CASSEPSDRSSYNEQFF. The CDR3 nucleotides read TGTGCCAGCAGTGAACCCTCGGACAGGAGCTCCTACAATGAGCAGTTCTTC.

The rearrangement joins TRBV9 to TRBJ1-1; 11 bases are shared with TRBD1. CDR1 is SGDLS and CDR2 is YYNGEE in the germline V gene. The CDR3 spans 15 residues. With V trimmed by 3 bases and J by 4 bases, 5 bases remained unmatched. As DNA, the CDR3 is TGTGCCAGCAGCGATTGGACAGGGGGCGGCACTGAAGCTTTCTTT. Its protein product is CASSDWTGGGTEAFF.

The V and J genes are TRBV5-6 and TRBJ1-1; D is unclear. V lost 2 bases and J lost 4, with 9 bases in between. There are 13 residues in the CDR3. CDR1 is SGHDT and CDR2 is YYEEEE in the germline V gene. The chain's CDR3 is CASSFGVGTEAFF. The CDR3, as DNA: TGTGCCAGCAGCTTTGGGGTTGGCACTGAAGCTTTCTTT.

The V and J genes are TRBV25-1 and TRBJ1-2, with D possibly matching TRBD1 (5 bases). V was shortened by 1 base and J by 2 bases, with 14 bases between the two germline ends. Germline values: CDR1 MGHDK, CDR2 SYGVNS. The CDR3 has 16 amino acids. DNA of the CDR3: TGTGCCAGCAGTGAATTAAGGGGTACAGTCAACTATGGCTACACCTTC. As protein: CASSELRGTVNYGYTF.

V and J are TRBV5-1 and TRBJ1-1; no firm D call. The V end was cut by 3 bases, the J end by 1 base, with 10 bases between. CDR1 is SGHRS, CDR2 YFSETQ, per germline. The CDR3 has 14 residues. The CDR3 nucleotides read TGCGCCAGCAGCTCCAACCGACAGAACACTGAAGCTTTCTTT. Residues: CASSSNRQNTEAFF.

The chain links TRBV19 to TRBJ2-3; 12 bases agree with TRBD1. V was clipped by 4 bases and J by 3 bases; unmatched bases: 2. CDR1 and CDR2 (germline): LNHDA, SQIVND (reference sequence). The CDR3 runs to 15 residues. The CDR3 reads CASSRDRGQTDTQYF. CDR3 nucleotide sequence: TGTGCCAGTAGTAGGGACAGGGGGCAGACAGATACGCAGTATTTT.

The chain recombines TRBV29-1 with TRBJ1-2; no definite D call. The germline V gene encodes CDR1 SQVTM and CDR2 ANQGSEA. Between the trimmed V and J ends, which lost 7 bases and 0 bases, there was a span of 15 bases. The CDR3 spans 14 residues. CDR3 nucleotides: TGCAGCGCGGAGTGGGGAGCCCCTAACTATGGCTACACCTTC. Translated, it gives CSAEWGAPNYGYTF.

This chain uses TRBV5-5 with TRBJ2-7; D is possibly TRBD2 (7 bases). Per germline, CDR1 SGHKS and CDR2 YYEKEE (reference sequence). The germline V and J ends were trimmed by 4 bases and 0 bases, with 14 bases remaining between them. The CDR3 extends over 15 amino acids. This CDR3 is CASSRGASGSYEQYF. As DNA, the CDR3 is TGTGCCAGCAGCCGGGGGGCTAGCGGCTCCTACGAGCAGTACTTC.

The chain joins TRBV7-3 to TRBJ2-3; TRBD1 is a possible D gene (7 bases). This CDR3 is 15 amino acids long. Trimming removed 4 bases at V and 2 bases at J, with 13 bases between. Per the germline V gene, CDR1 is SGHTA and CDR2 is FQGTGA. This chain's CDR3 is CASSSRGVTTDTQYF. CDR3 sequence (DNA): TGTGCCAGCAGCTCCAGGGGGGTTACCACAGATACGCAGTATTTT.